The rows below give T cell receptor beta chains drawn from one sample of a study of T cells after yellow fever vaccination. Via MiXCR, TCRdb re-called the 5' RACE reads, giving one row per CDR3 protein. The repertoire holds 30,000 to 35,000 distinct CDR3 sequences, about 6.6% seen once, with about 20% in the top ten. Sequenced here: PBMCs, either bulk or a sorted T-cell subset (CD4+, CD8+, memory, or dextramer-sorted; not recorded which), sampled on the day of the first yellow fever vaccination. These receptors came from a young man who received the YFV17D yellow fever vaccine. The CDR3 runs from the conserved cysteine through the conserved F or W. D genes are given only for firm matches. Where a row states a size, it is once, few, many or the class of an expanded clone; other rows omit it.

d_call j_call clone_size v_call cdr3_length cdr3_nt cdr3_aa
NA TRBJ2-5 few TRBV2 13 TGTGCCAGCACCAGACAGACCCAAGAGACCCAGTACTTC CASTRQTQETQYF
NA TRBJ2-1 many TRBV10-1 14 TGCGCCAGCAGACAAACCCAGGGAAGCGATGAGCAGTTCTTC CASRQTQGSDEQFF
TRBD2 TRBJ2-2 many TRBV7-3 16 TGTGCCAGCAGCTCCCGGACTAGCGGGGGTGTCGGGGAGCTGTTTTTT CASSSRTSGGVGELFF
TRBD2 TRBJ2-3 many TRBV20-1 14 TGCAGTGCTATTAGCGGGGGAGGCGGTAATACGCAGTATTTT CSAISGGGGNTQYF
TRBD1 TRBJ2-1 many TRBV20-1 15 TGCAGTGGACTAGCCGGGACAGGGATTGATAATGAGCAGTTCTTC CSGLAGTGIDNEQFF
NA TRBJ2-5 few TRBV20-1 13 TGCAGTGCTAGAGGTTGGGAGCAAGAGACCCAGTACTTC CSARGWEQETQYF
NA TRBJ2-3 many TRBV7-6 15 TGTGCCAGCAGCTTAGTCGGATTTAGCACAGATACGCAGTATTTT CASSLVGFSTDTQYF
NA TRBJ1-3 few TRBV4-1 16 TGCGCCAGCAGCCGCGGATCAGGGAGAGCTGGAAACACCGTATATTTT CASSRGSGRAGNTVYF
NA TRBJ2-3 many TRBV5-1 16 TGCGCCAGCAGCTTGGGGGGGATGCTACTGCCAGATACGCAGTATTTT CASSLGGMLLPDTQYF
NA TRBJ1-2 medium-sized TRBV5-1 14 TGCGCCAGCAGCTTGTCCCCAGGGAACTATGGCTACACCTTC CASSLSPGNYGYTF
NA TRBJ2-7 many TRBV6-2/TRBV6-3 12 TGTGCCAGCAGACCCCGTCTCAGTGAGCAGTACTTC CASRPRLSEQYF
NA TRBJ1-2 NA TRBV4-3 15 TGCGCCAGCAGCCCCCTGGGGGGGCATGACTATGGCTACACCTTC CASSPLGGHDYGYTF
NA TRBJ2-7 many TRBV10-2 18 TGCGCCAGCACTGGCCGATCCCTCCGGGGGATCATTCGAAACGAGCAGTACTTC CASTGRSLRGIIRNEQYF
NA TRBJ2-2 many TRBV7-9 14 TGTGCCAGCAGCTTAACAGGAAGAACCGGGGAGCTGTTTTTT CASSLTGRTGELFF
NA TRBJ1-1 few TRBV12-3/TRBV12-4 11 TGTGCCAGCAGACTTACAGGGGAAGCTTTCTTT CASRLTGEAFF
NA TRBJ2-6 many TRBV2 13 TGTGCCAGCAGGAATCTTGGGGCCAACGTCCTGACTTTC CASRNLGANVLTF
TRBD1 TRBJ1-2 many TRBV30 13 TGTGCCTGGAGTGTAGGACAGGGCTATGGCTACACCTTC CAWSVGQGYGYTF
TRBD1 TRBJ1-3 many TRBV6-5 15 TGTGCCAGCAGGTCCCAACAGGGGGCTGGAAACACCATATATTTT CASRSQQGAGNTIYF
TRBD2 TRBJ2-1 few TRBV12-3/TRBV12-4 15 TGTGCCAGCAGCCCGGGTAGTAGCGGGGGTAATGAGCAGTTCTTC CASSPGSSGGNEQFF
NA TRBJ2-3 few TRBV7-9 14 TGTGCCAGCAGCCCGGCGGGGGCCTCAGATACGCAGTATTTT CASSPAGASDTQYF
TRBD1 TRBJ2-1 many TRBV5-1 14 TGCGCCAGCAGCTTCCGGGACAGGATCAATGAGCAGTTCTTC CASSFRDRINEQFF
NA TRBJ1-4 NA TRBV5-6 13 TGTGCCAGCAGCTTGATTGGGGCTGAAAAACTGTTTTTT CASSLIGAEKLFF
TRBD1 TRBJ1-1 large TRBV7-2 13 TGTGCCAGCAGCTACCGACAGGGCACTGAAGCTTTCTTT CASSYRQGTEAFF
NA TRBJ1-6 many TRBV2 13 TGTGCCAGCAGTGAAGCCAGGTATTCACCCCTCCACTTT CASSEARYSPLHF
NA TRBJ1-4 NA TRBV29-1 14 TGCAGCGTTGGGGACCGGCGAGGTAATGAAAAACTGTTTTTT CSVGDRRGNEKLFF
NA TRBJ2-7 NA TRBV9 15 TGTGCCAGCAGCCCGTTCGGGGGGCAAGAGAACGAGCAGTACTTC CASSPFGGQENEQYF
NA TRBJ1-1 many TRBV7-9 16 TGTGCCAGCAGCTTAAGTGGAGGCAGCGGGGGAACTGAAGCTTTCTTT CASSLSGGSGGTEAFF
NA TRBJ1-5 few TRBV12-1 17 TGTGCCAGCAGCCAAGAGGCGGACGCCAATAGCAATCAGCCCCAGCATTTT CASSQEADANSNQPQHF
NA TRBJ1-5 few TRBV7-6 14 TGTGCCAGCAGCCGAGACACCTCGGGTCAGCCCCAGCATTTT CASSRDTSGQPQHF
NA TRBJ2-3 many TRBV6-2/TRBV6-3 14 TGTGCCAGCAGTCACCGGGACTGGTGGGATACGCAGTATTTT CASSHRDWWDTQYF
TRBD1 TRBJ2-1 many TRBV12-3/TRBV12-4 14 TGTGCCAGCAGTAGTACACGGAAGGGGGCTGAGCAGTTCTTC CASSSTRKGAEQFF
NA TRBJ2-7 many TRBV5-1 13 TGCGCCAGCAGCTTGGTTAGCACCTACGAGCAGTACTTC CASSLVSTYEQYF
NA TRBJ2-5 many TRBV18 14 TGTGCCAGCTCACCTGGGACTGCCCAAGAGACCCAGTACTTC CASSPGTAQETQYF
NA TRBJ1-4 many TRBV5-1 15 TGCGCCAGCAGTCAAGGAGAGGGGAGCGGGGAAAAACTGTTTTTT CASSQGEGSGEKLFF